The 23 T cell receptor beta chains listed next were all sequenced from one sample in a study of blood T cells in healthy people across ages. PCR was performed a second time for 7 to 11 cycles using a sample-barcoded 5' primer and a J-beta primer mix. TCRdb reanalysed the 5' RACE reads using MiXCR and keeps one entry per CDR3 protein. The table shows fewer than 2 million distinct CDR3 sequences, with roughly two fifths occurring only once. Material: blood. All receptors derive from a human donor in good health.

This clonotype was seen a few times. The V call is TRBV2, the J call TRBJ2-6, with D perhaps matching TRBD1 (5 bases). Trimming cost V 0 bases and J 0 bases, with 9 bases left between them. This CDR3 spans 17 amino acids. CDR1 SNHLY and CDR2 FYNNEI come from the germline V gene. Here the CDR3 DNA reads TGTGCCAGCAGTGAAGCTAGGACAATCTCTGGGGCCAACGTCCTGACTTTC. Amino acids: CASSEARTISGANVLTF.

The table lists this clonotype with many counts. The rearrangement uses TRBV7-6 and TRBJ2-4; D is ambiguous. CDR1 is SGHVS and CDR2 is FNYEAQ in the germline V gene. This CDR3 has 17 residues. Trimming took off 1 base at V and 0 bases at J, with 13 bases between the two ends. The CDR3 nucleotides are TGTGCCAGCAGCTTAGGATCCAGACGAGAAGCCAAAAACATTCAGTACTTC. This translates into CASSLGSRREAKNIQYF.

This clonotype was seen more than once but under ten times. The V and J genes are TRBV9 and TRBJ2-3, with TRBD2 matching 8 bases. Germline V gene lookup returns CDR1 SGDLS and CDR2 YYNGEE. CDR3 length: 15 residues. Trimming at V came to 0 bases and at J to 2 bases, leaving 2 bases not matched to a gene. Here the CDR3 reads CASSVGAGATDTQYF. The DNA of the CDR3 is TGTGCCAGCAGCGTAGGAGCGGGGGCCACAGATACGCAGTATTTT.

V is TRBV6-6 and J is TRBJ2-5; D may be TRBD2 (6 bases). Germline CDR1 is MNHNY and CDR2 is SVGAGI (reference sequence). This CDR3 region has 16 residues. The V and J ends lost 6 bases and 0 bases respectively, with 17 bases between them. Written as DNA, the CDR3 is TGTGCCAGCAGACAACCCCTCCCGGGGGACCAAGAGACCCAGTACTTC. Amino acid sequence: CASRQPLPGDQETQYF.

The chain is built from TRBV28 and TRBJ1-1, with a tentative D call TRBD1 (6 bases). Germline V lookup: CDR1 MDHEN, CDR2 SYDVKM. With 6 bases removed from V and 4 bases from J, the gap between germline ends came to 15 bases. CDR3 length equals 14 residues. CDR3 DNA: TGTGCCAGCAGATTACACGGCAGGGGCACTGAAGCTTTCTTT. Encoded protein: CASRLHGRGTEAFF.

This chain joins TRBV5-6 and TRBJ2-1; D uncertain. The CDR3 loop spans 12 amino acids. The germline V gene encodes CDR1 SGHDT and CDR2 YYEEEE. Deletions cut 0 bases from V and 9 bases from J, with 7 bases between. The CDR3 DNA reads TGTGCCAGCAGCTTGGCCTGGCGTGAGCAGTTCTTC. Protein: CASSLAWREQFF.

This chain uses TRBV6-2 or TRBV6-3 with TRBJ1-1; 7 positions match TRBD1. This CDR3 region has 13 residues. The V gene's germline CDR1 is MNHEY and CDR2 SVGEGT. Trimming took 6 bases from V and 1 from J; bases not matched to a gene: 2. In nucleotides, the CDR3 is TGTGCCAGCAGAAACAGGGGGAACACTGAAGCTTTCTTT. This encodes CASRNRGNTEAFF.

CDR3 bases: TGTGCCAGCAGCTTAGGCGGGAGGCTGGGGTACGGCTACACCTTC. Its protein product is CASSLGGRLGYGYTF. The rearrangement links TRBV11-2 to TRBJ1-2; D is unclear. V gave up 1 base and J gave up 8 bases, with 17 bases separating them. The CDR3 has 15 amino acids. Per the germline V gene, CDR1 is SGHAT and CDR2 is FQNNGV.

This clonotype came up a few times. V gene TRBV12-3 or TRBV12-4 combines with J gene TRBJ2-5; D gene unclear. There are 16 residues in the CDR3. Trimming cost V 4 bases and J 2 bases, with 17 bases left between them. The CDR3 spells CASSSHRTATQETQYF. The CDR3 coding sequence is TGTGCCAGCAGTTCCCATCGAACTGCGACACAAGAGACCCAGTACTTC.

This clonotype has more than one count but fewer than ten. The rearrangement uses TRBV9 and TRBJ2-5; 10 nucleotides match TRBD2. CDR1 SGDLS and CDR2 YYNGEE come from the germline V gene. V lost 0 bases and J lost 3; bases outside the gene matches: 11. The CDR3 spans 18 residues. CDR3 sequence reads: CASSVVVRSGGAKETQYF. Written as DNA, the CDR3 is TGTGCCAGCAGCGTAGTAGTAAGGAGCGGGGGGGCGAAAGAGACCCAGTACTTC.

The J gene is TRBJ2-5, the V gene TRBV4-1, with TRBD2 matching over 8 bases. Trimming at V came to 0 bases and at J to 0 bases, leaving 6 bases not matched to a gene. The CDR3 has 17 residues. CDR1 and CDR2 from the germline V gene are MGHRA and YSYEKL. CDR3 DNA sequence: TGCGCCAGCAGCCAAGATTCCAGCGGGGGATACCAAGAGACCCAGTACTTC. Amino acids: CASSQDSSGGYQETQYF.

This clonotype was detected a few times. The chain recombines TRBV15 with TRBJ1-3, with TRBD1 as a possible D gene (5 bases). The CDR3 loop spans 16 amino acids. V was pared by 5 bases and J by 3 bases, with 17 bases between. CDR1 and CDR2 from the germline V gene are LNHNV and YYDKDF (reference sequence). CDR3 loop: CATSGRPGVYGNTIYF. CDR3 nucleotide sequence: TGTGCCACCAGCGGACGCCCGGGGGTTTATGGAAACACCATATATTTT.

Concerning this clonotype itself: Germline and junction disagree at one end, which may indicate a read error. V usage is TRBV20-1 and J usage is TRBJ2-6; D unresolved. This CDR3 contains 14 residues. Germline V lookup: CDR1 DFQATT, CDR2 SNEGSKA (reference sequence). The CDR3 loop is CSATASSGANVLTF. The DNA for the CDR3 is TGCAGCGCTACGGCGTCCTCTGGGGCCAACGTCCTGACTTTC.

The genes are TRBV18 and TRBJ2-5; 9 nucleotides align to TRBD1. The CDR3 covers 14 residues. In germline, CDR1 is KGHSH, CDR2 LQKENI. V trimming: 6 bases; J trimming: 4 bases; junction bases outside the gene matches: 6. This chain's CDR3 is CASSRDREAETQYF. Here the CDR3 DNA reads TGTGCCAGCTCGCGGGACAGGGAGGCAGAGACCCAGTACTTC.

Only a few counts were recorded for this clonotype. This chain connects TRBV28 to TRBJ2-1; TRBD2 agrees at 13 bases. After removal of 7 bases from V and 9 bases from J, the junction contained 6 bases not matched to a gene. From germline, CDR1 is MDHEN and CDR2 SYDVKM. The CDR3 sequence is 14 residues long. The CDR3 coding sequence is TGTGCCAGCAAACTAGGACTAGCGGGGGTTGAGCAGTTCTTC. As protein: CASKLGLAGVEQFF.

In DNA, the CDR3 is TGTGCCACCAGCAGATCAGGGGATTGGGAAGCTTTCTTT. Translated, it gives CATSRSGDWEAFF. This chain uses TRBV15 with TRBJ1-1, with D possibly being TRBD1 (6 bases). In germline, CDR1 is LNHNV, CDR2 YYDKDF (reference sequence). The V end was cut by 2 bases, the J end by 8 bases, with 12 bases between. This CDR3 is built from 13 residues.

The chain carries TRBV20-1 and TRBJ1-1, with D tentatively TRBD1 (6 bases). Trimming took 2 bases from V and 6 from J, leaving 13 bases between them. The germline V gene encodes CDR1 DFQATT and CDR2 SNEGSKA (reference sequence). The CDR3 is 13 residues long. The CDR3 region is CSARTGWGAEAFF. As DNA, the CDR3 is TGCAGTGCTAGAACAGGGTGGGGGGCTGAAGCTTTCTTT.

The V gene is TRBV20-1, the J gene TRBJ2-1, with 8 bases aligning to TRBD2. The CDR3 extends over 14 amino acids. The ends lost 0 bases at V and 5 bases at J; junction bases unmatched: 3. Germline V gives CDR1 DFQATT, CDR2 SNEGSKA (reference sequence). The CDR3 coding sequence is TGCAGTGCTAGAGATCGACTAGCGCACAATGAGCAGTTCTTC. This encodes CSARDRLAHNEQFF.

This clonotype has more than one count but fewer than ten. The V call is TRBV7-9, the J call TRBJ2-1; D gene ambiguous. V lost 4 bases and J 6 bases, leaving 13 bases between the germline ends. CDR1 is SEHNR, CDR2 FQNEAQ, per germline (reference sequence). CDR3 length equals 14 residues. The CDR3 loop reads CASSSYDASNEQFF. The CDR3 DNA reads as TGTGCCAGCAGCTCGTACGATGCGAGCAATGAGCAGTTCTTC.

This clonotype was seen a handful of times. The V call is TRBV20-1, the J call TRBJ2-1, with TRBD2 matching 9 bases. The V gene end was trimmed by 3 bases and the J gene end by 0 bases; junction bases not matched to a gene: 6. The CDR3 consists of 16 residues. Germline CDR1 reads DFQATT; CDR2 reads SNEGSKA (reference sequence). The CDR3 here is CSASVAGASSYNEQFF. The CDR3 nucleotides read TGCAGTGCTAGCGTAGCGGGGGCTAGCTCCTACAATGAGCAGTTCTTC.

The chain recombines TRBV30 with TRBJ1-1, with D unclear. Germline V lookup: CDR1 GTSNPN, CDR2 SVGIG (reference sequence). This CDR3 comprises 14 residues. Trimming removed 4 bases at V and 0 bases at J, with 12 bases between. CDR3 region: CAWTPGVMNTEAFF. The CDR3 region has the DNA TGTGCCTGGACCCCGGGCGTTATGAACACTGAAGCTTTCTTT. The complete variable domain, with remaining parts taken from reference TRBV30 and TRBJ1-1, reads SQTIHQWPATLVQPVGSPLSLECTVEGTSNPNLYWYRQAAGRGLQLLFYSVGIGQISSEVPQNLSASRPQDRQFILSSKKLLLSDSGFYLCAWTPGVMNTEAFFGQGTRLTVV.

This clonotype has a handful of counts. CDR3 sequence reads: CASSFSILYSHEQFF. The CDR3 nucleotides are TGTGCCAGCAGCTTCAGTATCCTGTACAGTCATGAGCAGTTCTTC. The rearrangement links TRBV7-2 to TRBJ2-1; no clear D gene. Trimming removed 3 bases at V and 8 bases at J, with 17 bases between. The CDR3 is 15 residues long. Germline loops: CDR1 SGHTA, CDR2 FQGNSA.

V usage is TRBV7-2 and J usage is TRBJ2-5; D possibly corresponds to TRBD2 (6 bases). The assigned J gene may be wrong: the sequence end matches TRBJ2-7 better. Germline V CDR1 and CDR2: SGHTA, FQGNSA. The CDR3 has 14 amino acids. CDR3 DNA: TGTGCCAGCAGCCCCTCGGGACTGAACTACGAGCAGTACTTC. It translates to CASSPSGLNYEQYF.